A selection of T cell receptor beta chains follows, all from one sample in a study of T cells expressing NK-cell markers. TCRdb re-called the 5' RACE reads and catalogs CDR3 proteins one per entry, DNA excluded. The listing contains 400,000 to 500,000 distinct CDR3 sequences. Sequencing was done on a sample of blood T cells: a sorted CD56 or NKG2C T cell subset, CD4+ or CD8+ T cells, or bulk PBMC T cells (not recorded which). The source of these receptors is a woman aged 18 to 75 in good health. Both conserved end residues are part of each CDR3.

V gene: TRBV20-1
J gene: TRBJ2-1
CDR3 protein: CSARDPHHNNEQFF

V gene: TRBV7-8
J gene: TRBJ2-5
CDR3 protein: CASRSLLAGGLETQYF

V gene: TRBV15
J gene: TRBJ1-6
CDR3 protein: CAVSGGSRENSPLHF

V gene: TRBV20-1
J gene: TRBJ2-7
CDR3 protein: CSANPAGVGEQYF

V gene: TRBV6-2/TRBV6-3
J gene: TRBJ1-1
CDR3 protein: CASTIPKTTGGRTEAFF

V gene: TRBV19
J gene: TRBJ2-2
CDR3 protein: CASSMAGELFF

V gene: TRBV12-3/TRBV12-4
J gene: TRBJ2-7
CDR3 protein: CASSLRGLGGYEQYF

V gene: TRBV5-1
J gene: TRBJ2-7
CDR3 protein: CASSKGQGDLYEQYF

V gene: TRBV5-1
J gene: TRBJ1-5
CDR3 protein: CASPDRGLEKSNQPQHF

V gene: TRBV29-1
J gene: TRBJ2-5
CDR3 protein: CSVEDPAGNQETQYF

V gene: TRBV7-9
J gene: TRBJ2-3
CDR3 protein: CASSGFSSTDTQYF

V gene: TRBV9
J gene: TRBJ2-5
CDR3 protein: CASSQQGRKQETQYF

V gene: TRBV6-5
J gene: TRBJ2-1
CDR3 protein: CASSYRTGYNEQFF

V gene: TRBV27
J gene: TRBJ2-6
CDR3 protein: CASSTSSGANVLTF

V gene: TRBV11-2
J gene: TRBJ1-1
CDR3 protein: CASSLEAAGEAFF

V gene: TRBV7-2
J gene: TRBJ2-1
CDR3 protein: CASSLAGLAGGLGGQFF

V gene: TRBV11-2
J gene: TRBJ2-1
CDR3 protein: CASSSKKRGVYNEQFF

V gene: TRBV18
J gene: TRBJ1-2
CDR3 protein: CASSPPTRGHGYTF

V gene: TRBV5-6
J gene: TRBJ1-4
CDR3 protein: CASSSWWTEKLFF

V gene: TRBV15
J gene: TRBJ2-3
CDR3 protein: CATSRGTSSSTDTQYF

V gene: TRBV7-2
J gene: TRBJ2-1
CDR3 protein: CASSPLVGYNEQFF

V gene: TRBV4-3
J gene: TRBJ2-3
CDR3 protein: CASSQELAGDTQYF

V gene: TRBV2
J gene: TRBJ2-4
CDR3 protein: CASSERVVGDLKNIQYF

V gene: TRBV11-3
J gene: TRBJ2-1
CDR3 protein: CASSLGGLDGNEQFF

V gene: TRBV21-1
J gene: TRBJ2-3
CDR3 protein: CASPPPPNTDTQYF

V gene: TRBV20-1
J gene: TRBJ1-1
CDR3 protein: CSVETGAGEAFF

V gene: TRBV7-9
J gene: TRBJ2-1
CDR3 protein: CASSLAKGGSYNEQFF

V gene: TRBV20-1
J gene: TRBJ1-4
CDR3 protein: CSARDWVDEKLFF

V gene: TRBV29-1
J gene: TRBJ2-7
CDR3 protein: CSVGLGIPSPYEQYF

V gene: TRBV7-2
J gene: TRBJ2-2
CDR3 protein: CASSLRRVGTGELFF

V gene: TRBV20-1
J gene: TRBJ2-3
CDR3 protein: CSASPRDRGLDTQYF

V gene: TRBV25-1
J gene: TRBJ2-2
CDR3 protein: CASSESGQTNTGELFF

V gene: TRBV12-3/TRBV12-4
J gene: TRBJ2-7
CDR3 protein: CASRPRGTGTYEQYF

V gene: TRBV10-3
J gene: TRBJ1-5
CDR3 protein: CAISESGTGSQPQHF

V gene: TRBV10-3
J gene: TRBJ1-1
CDR3 protein: CAISDPGQAYTEAFF

V gene: TRBV4-3
J gene: TRBJ1-4
CDR3 protein: CASSHDGSGDEKLFF

V gene: TRBV12-3/TRBV12-4
J gene: TRBJ2-7
CDR3 protein: CASSLAGTSSYEQYF

V gene: TRBV12-3/TRBV12-4
J gene: TRBJ2-1
CDR3 protein: CASSLGTGNINEQFF

V gene: TRBV11-2
J gene: TRBJ1-5
CDR3 protein: CASSLDRFVGGNQPQHF

V gene: TRBV3-1
J gene: TRBJ2-5
CDR3 protein: CASSHLLRGGFGETQYF

V gene: TRBV7-9
J gene: TRBJ1-2
CDR3 protein: CASSSRGEGYTF

V gene: TRBV29-1
J gene: TRBJ2-1
CDR3 protein: CSVRDSRTYNEQFF

V gene: TRBV12-3/TRBV12-4
J gene: TRBJ2-2
CDR3 protein: CASRAGWDTGELFF

V gene: TRBV5-1
J gene: TRBJ2-7
CDR3 protein: CATLGGERSYEQYF

V gene: TRBV30
J gene: TRBJ2-5
CDR3 protein: CAWSGRLAEQETQYF

V gene: TRBV5-4
J gene: TRBJ2-5
CDR3 protein: CASSLGRDSQETQYF

V gene: TRBV5-4
J gene: TRBJ2-5
CDR3 protein: CASSWTVIGETQYF